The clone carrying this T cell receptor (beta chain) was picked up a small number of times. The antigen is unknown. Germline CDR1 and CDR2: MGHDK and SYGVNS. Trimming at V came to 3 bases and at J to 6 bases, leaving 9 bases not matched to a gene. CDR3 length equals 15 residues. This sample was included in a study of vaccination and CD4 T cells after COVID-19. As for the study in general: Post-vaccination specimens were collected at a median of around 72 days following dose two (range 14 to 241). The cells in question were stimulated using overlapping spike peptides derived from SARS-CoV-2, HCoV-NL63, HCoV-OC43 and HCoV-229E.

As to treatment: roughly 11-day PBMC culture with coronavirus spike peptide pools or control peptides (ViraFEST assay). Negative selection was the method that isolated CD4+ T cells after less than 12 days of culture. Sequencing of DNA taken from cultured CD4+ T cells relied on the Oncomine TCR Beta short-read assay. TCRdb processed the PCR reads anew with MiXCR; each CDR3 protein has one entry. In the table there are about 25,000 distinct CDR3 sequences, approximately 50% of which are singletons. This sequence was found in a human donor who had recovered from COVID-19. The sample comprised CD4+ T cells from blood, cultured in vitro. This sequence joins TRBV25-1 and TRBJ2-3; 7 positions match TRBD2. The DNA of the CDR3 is TGTGCCAGCAGTGACTTCCGGGGGGTGGTGGATACGCAGTATTTT. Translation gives CASSDFRGVVDTQYF.